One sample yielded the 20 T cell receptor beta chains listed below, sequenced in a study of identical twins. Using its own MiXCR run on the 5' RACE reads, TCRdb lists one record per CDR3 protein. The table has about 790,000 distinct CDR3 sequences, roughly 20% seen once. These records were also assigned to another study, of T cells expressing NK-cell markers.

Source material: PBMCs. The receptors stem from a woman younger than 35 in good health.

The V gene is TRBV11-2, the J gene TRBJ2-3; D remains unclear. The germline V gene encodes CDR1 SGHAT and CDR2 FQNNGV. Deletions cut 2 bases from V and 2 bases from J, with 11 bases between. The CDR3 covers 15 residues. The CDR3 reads CASSLSLAYTDTQYF. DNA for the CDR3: TGTGCCAGCAGCTTAAGTTTGGCCTACACAGATACGCAGTATTTT.

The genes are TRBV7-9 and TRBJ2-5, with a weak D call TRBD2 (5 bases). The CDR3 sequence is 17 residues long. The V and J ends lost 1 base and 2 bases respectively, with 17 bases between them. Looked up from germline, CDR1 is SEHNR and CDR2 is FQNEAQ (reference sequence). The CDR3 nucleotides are TGTGCCAGCAGCTTAGTAGATCTAGCTCTGGGACAAGAGACCCAGTACTTC. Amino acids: CASSLVDLALGQETQYF. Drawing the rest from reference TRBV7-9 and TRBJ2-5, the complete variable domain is DTGVSQNPRHKITKRGQNVTFRCDPISEHNRLYWYRQTLGQGPEFLTYFQNEAQLEKSRLLSDRFSAERPKGSFSTLEIQRTEQGDSAMYLCASSLVDLALGQETQYFGPGTRLLVL.

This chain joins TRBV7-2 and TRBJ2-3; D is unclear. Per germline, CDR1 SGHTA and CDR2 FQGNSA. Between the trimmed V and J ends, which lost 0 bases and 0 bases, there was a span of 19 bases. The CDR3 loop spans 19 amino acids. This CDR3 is CASSLAEPRLATSTDTQYF. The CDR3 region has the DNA TGTGCCAGCAGCTTAGCCGAGCCACGGCTCGCAACGAGCACAGATACGCAGTATTTT.

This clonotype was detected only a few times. The CDR3 region is CATSRPHTGGSGYTF. DNA for the CDR3: TGTGCCACCAGCAGACCACACACAGGGGGCAGTGGCTACACCTTC. This rearrangement joins TRBV15 to TRBJ1-2; TRBD1 agrees at 9 bases. Unmatched junction bases numbered 8, after V lost 2 bases and J lost 7 bases. Germline CDR1 reads LNHNV; CDR2 reads YYDKDF (reference sequence). This CDR3 has 15 residues.

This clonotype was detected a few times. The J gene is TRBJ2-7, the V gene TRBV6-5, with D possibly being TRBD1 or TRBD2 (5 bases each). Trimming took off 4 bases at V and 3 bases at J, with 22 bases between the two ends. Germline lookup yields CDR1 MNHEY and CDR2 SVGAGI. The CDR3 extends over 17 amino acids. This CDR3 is CASSSNGETDGFYEQYF. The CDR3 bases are TGTGCCAGCAGTTCTAACGGGGAGACAGACGGATTCTACGAGCAGTACTTC.

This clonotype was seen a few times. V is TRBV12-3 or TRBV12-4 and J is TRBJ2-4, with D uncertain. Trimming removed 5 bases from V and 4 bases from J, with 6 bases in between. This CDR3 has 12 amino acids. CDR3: CASSGDKNIQYF. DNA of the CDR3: TGTGCCAGCAGTGGGGATAAAAACATTCAGTACTTC.

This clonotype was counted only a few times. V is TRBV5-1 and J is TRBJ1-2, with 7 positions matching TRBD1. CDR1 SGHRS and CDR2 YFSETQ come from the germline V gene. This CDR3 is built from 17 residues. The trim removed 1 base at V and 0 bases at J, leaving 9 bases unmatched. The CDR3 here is CASSLLAPGQTNYGYTF. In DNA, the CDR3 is TGCGCCAGCAGCTTGTTAGCGCCGGGACAGACTAACTATGGCTACACCTTC.

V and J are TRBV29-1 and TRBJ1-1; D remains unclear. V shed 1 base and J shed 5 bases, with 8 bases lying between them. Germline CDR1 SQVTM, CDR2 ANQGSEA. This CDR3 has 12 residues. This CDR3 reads CSVEGVGTEAFF. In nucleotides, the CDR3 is TGCAGCGTTGAAGGGGTAGGGACTGAAGCTTTCTTT.

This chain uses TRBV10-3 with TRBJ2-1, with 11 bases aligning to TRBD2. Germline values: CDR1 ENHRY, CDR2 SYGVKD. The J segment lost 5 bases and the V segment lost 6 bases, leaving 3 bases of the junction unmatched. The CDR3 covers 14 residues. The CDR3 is CAIRTSGTHNEQFF. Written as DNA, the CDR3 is TGTGCCATCAGGACTAGCGGGACCCACAATGAGCAGTTCTTC.

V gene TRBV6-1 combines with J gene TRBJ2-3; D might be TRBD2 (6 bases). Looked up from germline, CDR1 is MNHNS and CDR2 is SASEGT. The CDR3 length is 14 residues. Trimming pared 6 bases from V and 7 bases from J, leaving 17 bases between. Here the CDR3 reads CASRGEATSNTQYF. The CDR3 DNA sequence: TGTGCCAGCAGGGGGGAGGCCACCTCAAATACGCAGTATTTT.

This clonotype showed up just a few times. This CDR3 reads CASSLGGTGDYGYTF. CDR3 sequence (DNA): TGTGCCAGCAGCTTAGGAGGGACAGGGGATTATGGCTACACCTTC. The genes are TRBV7-9 and TRBJ1-2; 10 bases line up with TRBD1. Germline CDR1 and CDR2: SEHNR and FQNEAQ (reference sequence). This CDR3 has 15 amino acids. V was pared by 1 base and J by 5 bases, with 4 bases of the junction left unmatched.

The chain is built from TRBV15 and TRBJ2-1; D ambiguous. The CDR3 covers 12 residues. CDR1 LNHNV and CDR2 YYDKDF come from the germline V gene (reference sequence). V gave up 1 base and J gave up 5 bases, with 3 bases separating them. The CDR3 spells CATSRGHNEQFF. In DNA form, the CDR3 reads TGTGCCACCAGCAGAGGCCACAATGAGCAGTTCTTC.

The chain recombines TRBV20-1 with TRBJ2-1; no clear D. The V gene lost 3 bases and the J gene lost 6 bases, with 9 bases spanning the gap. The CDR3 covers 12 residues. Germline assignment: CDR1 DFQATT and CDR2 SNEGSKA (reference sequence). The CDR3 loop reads CSARGMGNEQFF. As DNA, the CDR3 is TGCAGTGCTAGGGGGATGGGCAATGAGCAGTTCTTC.

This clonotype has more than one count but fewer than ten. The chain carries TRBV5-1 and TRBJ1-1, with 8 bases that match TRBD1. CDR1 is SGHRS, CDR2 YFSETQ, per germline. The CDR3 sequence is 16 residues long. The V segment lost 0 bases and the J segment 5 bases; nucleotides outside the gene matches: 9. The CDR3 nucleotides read TGCGCCAGCAGCTTGGGGACAGGGCTCATTGGAACTGAAGCTTTCTTT. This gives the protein CASSLGTGLIGTEAFF.

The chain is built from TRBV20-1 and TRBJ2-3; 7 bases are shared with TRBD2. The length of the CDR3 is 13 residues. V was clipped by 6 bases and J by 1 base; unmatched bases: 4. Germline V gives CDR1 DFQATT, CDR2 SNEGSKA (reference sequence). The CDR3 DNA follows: TGCAGTGCGCTTCTAGCGGGCACAGATACGCAGTATTTT. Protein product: CSALLAGTDTQYF.

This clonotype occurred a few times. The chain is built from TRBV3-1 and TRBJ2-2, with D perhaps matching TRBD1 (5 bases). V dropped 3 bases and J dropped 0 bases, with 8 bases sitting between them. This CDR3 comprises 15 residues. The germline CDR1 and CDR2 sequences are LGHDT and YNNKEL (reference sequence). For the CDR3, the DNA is TGTGCCAGCAGCCACCGGACAACGAACACCGGGGAGCTGTTTTTT. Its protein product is CASSHRTTNTGELFF.

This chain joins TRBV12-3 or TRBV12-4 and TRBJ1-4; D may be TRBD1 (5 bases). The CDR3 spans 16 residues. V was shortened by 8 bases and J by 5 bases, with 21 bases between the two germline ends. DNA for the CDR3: TGTGCCAGCTCCCCTGGCAGGGAGCGGAGGAATGAAAAACTGTTTTTT. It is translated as CASSPGRERRNEKLFF.

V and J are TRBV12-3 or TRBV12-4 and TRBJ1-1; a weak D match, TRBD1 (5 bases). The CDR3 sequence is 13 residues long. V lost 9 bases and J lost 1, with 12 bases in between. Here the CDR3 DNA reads TGTGCCAGTGCTTGGAGGGGGAACACTGAAGCTTTCTTT. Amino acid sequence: CASAWRGNTEAFF.

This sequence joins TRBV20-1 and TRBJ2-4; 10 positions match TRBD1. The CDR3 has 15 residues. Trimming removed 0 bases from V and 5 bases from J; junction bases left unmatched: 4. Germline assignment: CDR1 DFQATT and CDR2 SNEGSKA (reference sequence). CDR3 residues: CSARDLGTGENIQYF. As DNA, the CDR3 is TGCAGTGCTAGAGATCTCGGGACAGGGGAAAACATTCAGTACTTC.

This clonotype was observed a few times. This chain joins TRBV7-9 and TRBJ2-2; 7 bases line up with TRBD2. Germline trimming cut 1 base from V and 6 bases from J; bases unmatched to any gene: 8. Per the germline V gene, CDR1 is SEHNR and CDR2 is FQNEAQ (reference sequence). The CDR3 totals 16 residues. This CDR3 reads CASSLDTSVIPGELFF. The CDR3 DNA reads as TGTGCCAGCAGCTTAGACACTAGCGTAATTCCCGGGGAGCTGTTTTTT.